This is a list of T cell receptor beta chains from one sample in a study of shared clonotypes between healthy human individuals. The assay was immunoSEQ multiplex PCR, and TCRdb's table has in-frame clones only and misses some. The table shows about 990,000 clones, with approximately 78% occurring only once. Sequenced sample: memory CD4+ T cells from PBMCs. The receptors were sampled from a man aged 18 to 29 in good health. Some clones in this sample may be carry-over from other donors' samples. Both conserved end residues are trimmed from each CDR3. Rows give clone size only sometimes, using once, few, many, or a class for an expanded clone.

j_gene,len,abundance,v_gene,CDR3aa
TRBJ1-5,13,NA,TRBV14,ASSQGQGGGQPQH
TRBJ1-2,10,NA,TRBV30,AWSKGNYGYT
TRBJ1-2,12,NA,TRBV5-1,ASRVDGQGFGYT
TRBJ2-2,14,NA,TRBV9,ASSESLAAVTGELF
TRBJ1-2,10,NA,TRBV29-1,SAPAGGRGYT
TRBJ1-4,12,NA,TRBV7-9,ASSRGATNEKLF
TRBJ2-3,12,many,TRBV7-6,ASSFWTGTDTQY
TRBJ2-5,13,NA,TRBV7-2,ASSPAGRYQETQY
TRBJ2-4,9,once,TRBV20-1,SARDFSGWY
TRBJ1-1,12,NA,TRBV11-2,ASSFRAGTGEAF
TRBJ2-1,18,NA,TRBV15,ATSRDTGTSGRGDNYEQF
TRBJ2-5,11,NA,TRBV29-1,SVVGDLRAKQY
TRBJ2-1,13,once,TRBV5-1,ASSTFSGTDNEQF
TRBJ2-2,13,few,TRBV2,ASILAGPNTGELF
TRBJ1-2,9,NA,TRBV20-1,SARDPLGYT
TRBJ2-3,12,NA,TRBV4-2,ASSQDTGTDTQY
TRBJ2-5,12,NA,TRBV7-9,ASSSGGVLETQY
TRBJ2-4,12,NA,TRBV6-1,ASSDSEAKNIQY
TRBJ1-3,13,NA,TRBV28,ASRTHSFSGNTIY
TRBJ2-3,11,NA,TRBV30,AWSQGNTDTQY
TRBJ1-5,11,few,TRBV7-2,ASSGQPNQPQH
TRBJ2-5,11,NA,TRBV30,AWSTLFQETQY
TRBJ2-1,12,NA,TRBV2,ASSEASGIYEQF
TRBJ2-2,10,once,TRBV9,ASSVAGGELF
TRBJ1-5,12,NA,TRBV7-2,ASNQGRGDQPQH
TRBJ2-7,11,NA,TRBV14,ASSLNQGGEQY
TRBJ1-2,10,NA,TRBV2,ASRPGQGAYT
TRBJ2-2,11,NA,TRBV7-3,ASSSSATGELF
TRBJ1-2,13,NA,TRBV2,ASSPLTGPLDGYT
TRBJ1-2,12,few,TRBV7-9,AVTREGLGYGYT
TRBJ1-5,14,NA,TRBV7-2,ASSFRAGPSNQPQH
TRBJ1-1,10,NA,TRBV18,ASSPLDTEAF
TRBJ2-5,13,few,TRBV18,ASSPGLAGGMPEY
TRBJ2-7,12,NA,TRBV28,ASSRIKSRTEKY
TRBJ2-6,18,NA,TRBV10-3,AISGRGTGMGGSGANVLT
TRBJ2-7,14,NA,TRBV19,ASNDPRTGPSYEQY
TRBJ1-5,14,NA,TRBV28,ASKAEGAFYNQPQH
TRBJ1-2,14,NA,TRBV19,ASSISYMTANYGYT
TRBJ2-1,12,NA,TRBV7-2,ASSRGGAANEQF
TRBJ1-2,11,NA,TRBV7-3,ASSPEGLYGYT